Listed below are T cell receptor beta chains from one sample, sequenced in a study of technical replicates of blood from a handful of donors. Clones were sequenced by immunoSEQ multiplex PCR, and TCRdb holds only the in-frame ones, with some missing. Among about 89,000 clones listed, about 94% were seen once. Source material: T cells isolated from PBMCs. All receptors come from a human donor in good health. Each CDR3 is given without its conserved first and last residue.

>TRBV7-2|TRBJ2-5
ASSLARGQGLDQETQY
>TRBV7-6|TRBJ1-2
ASSSQGEYT
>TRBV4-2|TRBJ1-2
ASSQPRAGYT
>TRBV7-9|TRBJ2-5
ASSLGLETQY
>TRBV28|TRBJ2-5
ASSLDGRVGETQY
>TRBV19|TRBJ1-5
ASSIYPRDFNQPQH
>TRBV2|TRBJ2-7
ASNTGGYEQY
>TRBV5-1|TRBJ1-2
ASSIGTANYGYT
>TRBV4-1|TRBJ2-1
ASSQNAGGYNEQF
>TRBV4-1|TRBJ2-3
ASSQSQGSTDTQY
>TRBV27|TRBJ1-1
ASTRLSGTEAF
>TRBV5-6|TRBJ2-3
ASSLLLAGEDTQY
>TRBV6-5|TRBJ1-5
ASSMTGGNQPQH
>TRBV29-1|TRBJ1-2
SGRYNYGYT